The next 27 T cell receptor beta chains were all read from a single sample in a study of blood T cell repertoires in COVID-19. Sequenced by immunoSEQ multiplex PCR; TCRdb stores in-frame clones only, minus some. The table has roughly 140,000 clones, about 79% seen once; the top ten hold about 7.2%. The sample consisted of peripheral blood. The receptors here all came from a woman aged 45-59 years in a cohort sampled during active or convalescent COVID-19.

The gene calls are TRBV6-5 and TRBJ1-6; TRBD1 is a possible D gene (6 bases). The CDR3 totals 14 residues. The ends were cut back, 7 bases at V and 9 bases at J, with 16 bases in the middle. Looked up from germline, CDR1 is MNHEY and CDR2 is SVGAGI. The CDR3 reads CASTPGADSSPLHF. The CDR3 coding sequence is TGTGCCAGCACTCCAGGGGCAGATTCTTCACCCCTCCACTTT.

This sequence joins TRBV7-9 and TRBJ1-3, with 7 bases fitting TRBD1. The ends lost 7 bases at V and 0 bases at J; junction bases unmatched: 12. Germline V gives CDR1 SEHNR, CDR2 FQNEAQ (reference sequence). The CDR3 runs 17 residues. Here the CDR3 reads CASNGQDEHSSGNTIYF. The DNA for the CDR3 is TGTGCCAGCAACGGACAGGATGAACACTCCTCTGGAAACACCATATATTTT.

This chain uses TRBV2 with TRBJ1-2; D remains ambiguous. The CDR3 sequence is 13 residues long. Germline V gene sequence: CDR1 SNHLY, CDR2 FYNNEI. V was cut by 1 base and J by 0 bases, with 3 bases left in between. CDR3 residues: CASSEGANYGYTF. CDR3 nucleotides: TGTGCCAGCAGTGAAGGAGCTAACTATGGCTACACCTTC.

The V and J genes are TRBV7-2 and TRBJ2-3, with TRBD2 as a possible D gene (7 bases). The germline gives CDR1 SGHTA, CDR2 FQGNSA. The CDR3 extends over 14 amino acids. Trimming took 9 bases from V and 0 from J, leaving 13 bases between them. The CDR3, as DNA: TGTGCCAGTAAAGGGGGGGCTAGCACAGATACGCAGTATTTT. Its protein is CASKGGASTDTQYF.

This clone occurred once. The rearrangement uses TRBV7-8 and TRBJ2-2; 13 nucleotides align to TRBD2. CDR3 size: 15 residues. The J segment lost 7 bases and the V segment lost 2 bases, leaving 1 base of the junction unmatched. Per germline, CDR1 SGHVS and CDR2 FQNEAQ. CDR3: CASSLTSGGDGELFF. In DNA form, the CDR3 reads TGTGCCAGCAGCTTAACTAGCGGGGGGGACGGGGAGCTGTTTTTT.

The genes are TRBV7-2 and TRBJ2-5; 9 nucleotides line up with TRBD1. After removal of 4 bases from V and 5 bases from J, the junction contained 11 bases not matched to a gene. This CDR3 is 16 amino acids long. Germline lookup yields CDR1 SGHTA and CDR2 FQGNSA. DNA for the CDR3: TGTGCCAGCAGCTCGACAGGGGGGGGGTACAGGGAGACCCAGTACTTC. Protein: CASSSTGGGYRETQYF.

This clone was counted once. This rearrangement joins TRBV7-9 to TRBJ1-1, with unresolved D. Trimming shortened V by 6 bases and J by 1 base, and 9 bases separated the two germline ends. CDR3 length equals 13 residues. The germline V gene has CDR1 SEHNR and CDR2 FQNEAQ (reference sequence). The CDR3 reads CASSPDWNTEAFF. For the CDR3, the DNA is TGTGCCAGCAGTCCGGACTGGAACACTGAAGCTTTCTTT. The whole variable domain, filled in from reference TRBV7-9 and TRBJ1-1, reads DTGVSQNPRHKITKRGQNVTFRCDPISEHNRLYWYRQTLGQGPEFLTYFQNEAQLEKSRLLSDRFSAERPKGSFSTLEIQRTEQGDSAMYLCASSPDWNTEAFFGQGTRLTVV.

V gene TRBV6-5 combines with J gene TRBJ1-4; D gene ambiguous. Trimming stripped 6 bases from V and 5 bases from J, with 13 bases between. Germline V gene sequence: CDR1 MNHEY, CDR2 SVGAGI. The CDR3 is 14 amino acids. CDR3 sequence: CASSQPDGNEKLFF. The CDR3 DNA is TGTGCCAGCAGCCAACCTGACGGGAATGAAAAACTGTTTTTT.

This sequence joins TRBV5-5 and TRBJ1-2; 7 bases are shared with TRBD1. V dropped 1 base and J dropped 4; count of bases not matched to a gene: 4. This CDR3 spans 14 amino acids. CDR1 SGHKS and CDR2 YYEKEE come from the germline V gene (reference sequence). The CDR3: CASSLFTGAYGYTF. The CDR3 nucleotides are TGTGCCAGCAGCTTGTTTACAGGGGCCTATGGCTACACCTTC.

The table lists this clone with a few counts. J is TRBJ2-3 and V is TRBV2, with 8 bases fitting TRBD2. This CDR3 has 17 residues. Germline CDR1 and CDR2: SNHLY and FYNNEI. Germline trimming cut 1 base from V and 1 base from J; bases unmatched to any gene: 7. CDR3 protein: CASSEVSSGVRTDTQYF. The DNA of the CDR3 is TGTGCCAGCAGTGAAGTGAGTAGCGGGGTGCGCACAGATACGCAGTATTTT.

The V and J genes are TRBV29-1 and TRBJ1-6, with 7 positions matching TRBD1. The V and J ends lost 6 bases and 0 bases, in that order; junction bases with no gene match: 5. The length of the CDR3 is 15 residues. Germline V gene lookup returns CDR1 SQVTM and CDR2 ANQGSEA. This CDR3 reads CSVRDSSSYNSPLHF. The CDR3 nucleotides read TGCAGCGTCCGGGACAGCAGCTCCTATAATTCACCCCTCCACTTT.

The chain combines TRBV4-2 with TRBJ2-5; 9 bases are a match to TRBD1. The junction had 3 bases not matched to a gene; V was cut back by 0 bases and J by 4 bases. The CDR3 consists of 15 residues. The V gene's germline CDR1 is LGHNA and CDR2 YNFKEQ. The CDR3, as DNA: TGTGCCAGCAGCCAAGATGGGGGACAGGGAGAGACCCAGTACTTC. It specifies CASSQDGGQGETQYF.

The rearrangement links TRBV7-8 to TRBJ1-6; D is perhaps TRBD1 (6 bases). The CDR3 is 17 residues long. Germline CDR1 SGHVS, CDR2 FQNEAQ. V lost 5 bases and J lost 0, with 14 bases in between. The CDR3 region has the DNA TGTGCCAGCAGCCACTCCCGGGACAACTCCTATAATTCACCCCTCCACTTT. Translation gives CASSHSRDNSYNSPLHF.

This chain uses TRBV19 with TRBJ2-7, with D perhaps matching TRBD1 (6 bases). V was pared by 5 bases and J by 5 bases, with 19 bases between. The CDR3 extends over 15 amino acids. Germline V gene data show CDR1 as LNHDA and CDR2 as SQIVND (reference sequence). For the CDR3, the DNA is TGTGCCAGTAGTCCCAATAGCCCAGGGGTCGACGAGCAGTACTTC. This sequence encodes CASSPNSPGVDEQYF.

The rearrangement uses TRBV15 and TRBJ1-4; 10 bases match TRBD1. Trimming cost V 0 bases and J 10 bases; bases outside gene matches: 8. This CDR3 comprises 16 residues. Germline CDR1 is LNHNV and CDR2 is YYDKDF (reference sequence). Here the CDR3 reads CATSRDQGQGKGKLFF. The CDR3 DNA is TGTGCCACCAGCAGAGATCAGGGACAGGGGAAGGGAAAACTGTTTTTT.

The genes are TRBV6-1 and TRBJ1-1; no clear D gene. Germline CDR1 MNHNS, CDR2 SASEGT. Trimming shortened V by 2 bases and J by 10 bases, and 11 bases separated the two germline ends. The CDR3 runs 12 residues. DNA for the CDR3: TGTGCCAGCAGTGAATATAACTCCCGAGCTTTCTTT. Its translation: CASSEYNSRAFF.

This chain uses TRBV7-4 with TRBJ1-5; 8 bases fit TRBD1. J gave up 0 bases and V 5 bases, and 9 bases lay outside the gene matches. The CDR3 has 17 amino acids. CDR1 is SGHVT and CDR2 is SQSDAQ in the germline V gene. The CDR3, as DNA: TGTGCCAGCAGCGCCCGACAGGGGACACATAGCAATCAGCCCCAGCATTTT. Protein sequence: CASSARQGTHSNQPQHF.

The rearrangement uses TRBV6-6 and TRBJ1-5; a weak D match, TRBD1 (5 bases). V gave up 2 bases and J gave up 11 bases, with 13 bases separating them. CDR3 length equals 13 residues. Germline loops: CDR1 MNHNY, CDR2 SVGAGI (reference sequence). The CDR3 loop reads CASSYTSPTAQHF. The CDR3 bases are TGTGCCAGCAGTTACACGAGCCCGACAGCCCAGCATTTT.

This clone was detected only a few times. The rearrangement uses TRBV2 and TRBJ2-1; weak D call: TRBD1 (6 bases). The germline V and J ends were trimmed by 10 bases and 8 bases, with 12 bases remaining between them. CDR1 and CDR2 from the germline V gene are SNHLY and FYNNEI. This CDR3 spans 11 amino acids. CDR3 sequence (DNA): TGTGCCACCTTGACAGGCTATGAGCAGTTCTTC. This encodes CATLTGYEQFF.

The V gene is TRBV4-3, the J gene TRBJ2-7; possible D gene TRBD2, 6 bases. The V end lost 2 bases, the J end lost 5 bases, and 22 bases lay between the germline ends. In germline, CDR1 is LGHNA, CDR2 YSLEER. CDR3 length equals 17 residues. The CDR3 here is CASSQHPPGGTGDEQYF. The CDR3 DNA is TGCGCCAGCAGCCAACACCCTCCAGGTGGGACGGGGGACGAGCAGTACTTC.

This clone occurred once. This chain connects TRBV7-2 to TRBJ1-2; D unresolved. CDR3 length: 14 residues. V lost 1 base to trimming and J lost 3 bases, with 9 bases between them. Per germline, CDR1 SGHTA and CDR2 FQGNSA. The CDR3 protein is CASSLVLGHYGYTF. The CDR3 DNA is TGTGCCAGCAGCTTAGTGCTAGGCCACTATGGCTACACCTTC. Looking up the rest from reference TRBV7-2 and TRBJ1-2 gives the full variable domain: GAGVSQSPSNKVTEKGKDVELRCDPISGHTALYWYRQSLGQGLEFLIYFQGNSAPDKSGLPSDRFSAERTGGSVSTLTIQRTQQEDSAVYLCASSLVLGHYGYTFGSGTRLTVV.

This chain links TRBV14 with TRBJ2-5; D is perhaps TRBD2 (5 bases). The CDR3 loop spans 13 amino acids. Germline V gives CDR1 SGHDN, CDR2 FVKESK. Trimming pared 5 bases from V and 2 bases from J, leaving 9 bases between. The CDR3 DNA sequence: TGTGCCAGCAGCAGGCGGGTTCAAGAGACCCAGTACTTC. This translates into CASSRRVQETQYF. Supplemented by reference TRBV14 and TRBJ2-5, the full variable domain reads EAGVTQFPSHSVIEKGQTVTLRCDPISGHDNLYWYRRVMGKEIKFLLHFVKESKQDESGMPNNRFLAERTGGTYSTLKVQPAELEDSGVYFCASSRRVQETQYFGPGTRLLVL.

In DNA, the CDR3 is TGTGCCAGCAGCCCTTTGAATTGGAGGGAGACCCAGTACTTC. This translates into CASSPLNWRETQYF. The chain is built from TRBV2 and TRBJ2-5, with D possibly being TRBD2 (5 bases). CDR1 and CDR2 (germline): SNHLY, FYNNEI. Trimming pared 6 bases from V and 5 bases from J, leaving 16 bases between. CDR3 size: 14 residues.

The chain carries TRBV7-9 and TRBJ2-7, with TRBD1 matching over 7 bases. V gave up 5 bases and J gave up 6 bases; unmatched junction bases: 13. Germline V gene sequence: CDR1 SEHNR, CDR2 FQNEAQ (reference sequence). The length of the CDR3 is 15 residues. The CDR3 nucleotides are TGTGCCAGCAGCCCCAGACAGGGTAGCCTTAGCGAGCAGTACTTC. It is translated as CASSPRQGSLSEQYF.

The genes are TRBV7-3 and TRBJ2-3; 8 bases match TRBD1. V dropped 3 bases and J dropped 4; count of bases not matched to a gene: 6. There are 15 residues in the CDR3. Germline V gives CDR1 SGHTA, CDR2 FQGTGA. The CDR3 reads CASSLRQGASDTQYF. The DNA for the CDR3 is TGTGCCAGCAGCTTGCGCCAGGGGGCATCAGATACGCAGTATTTT.

This sequence joins TRBV6-5 and TRBJ2-3; D is possibly TRBD2 (5 bases). CDR3 length: 12 residues. V lost 8 bases and J 8 bases, leaving 14 bases between the germline ends. The germline V gene encodes CDR1 MNHEY and CDR2 SVGAGI. CDR3 residues: CASPPPRGTQYF. The CDR3 DNA reads TGTGCCAGCCCTCCACCCCGGGGTACGCAGTATTTT.

The rearrangement links TRBV10-1 to TRBJ2-5, with 13 bases identical to TRBD2. This CDR3 is 17 amino acids long. Germline CDR1 is WNHNN and CDR2 is SYGVQD (reference sequence). Trimming took 0 bases from V and 5 from J; bases not matched to a gene: 6. This CDR3 is CASSESLTSGGWETQYF. The CDR3 nucleotides read TGCGCCAGCAGTGAGTCGTTGACTAGCGGGGGGTGGGAGACCCAGTACTTC.